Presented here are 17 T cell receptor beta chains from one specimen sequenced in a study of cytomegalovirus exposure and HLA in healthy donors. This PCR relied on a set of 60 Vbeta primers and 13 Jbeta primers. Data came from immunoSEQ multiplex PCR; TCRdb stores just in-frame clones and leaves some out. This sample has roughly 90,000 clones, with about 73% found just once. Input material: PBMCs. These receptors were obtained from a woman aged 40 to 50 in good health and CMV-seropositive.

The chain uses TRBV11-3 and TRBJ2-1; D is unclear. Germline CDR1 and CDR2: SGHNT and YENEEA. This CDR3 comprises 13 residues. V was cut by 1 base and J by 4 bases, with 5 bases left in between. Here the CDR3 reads CASSLAFYNEQFF. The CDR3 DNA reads TGTGCCAGCAGCTTAGCTTTTTACAATGAGCAGTTCTTC.

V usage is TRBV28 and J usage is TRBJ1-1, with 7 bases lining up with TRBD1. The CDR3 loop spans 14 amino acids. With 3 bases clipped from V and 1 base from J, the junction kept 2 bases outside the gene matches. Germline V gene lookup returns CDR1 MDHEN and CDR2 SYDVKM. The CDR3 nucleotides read TGTGCCAGCAGTTTGCAGGGGGGGAACACTGAAGCTTTCTTT. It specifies CASSLQGGNTEAFF.

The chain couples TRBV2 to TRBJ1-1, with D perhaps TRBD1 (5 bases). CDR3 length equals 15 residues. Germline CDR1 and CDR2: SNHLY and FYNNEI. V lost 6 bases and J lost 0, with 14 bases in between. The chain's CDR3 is CASSQQDRVNTEAFF. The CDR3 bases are TGTGCCAGCAGCCAGCAAGACAGAGTGAACACTGAAGCTTTCTTT.

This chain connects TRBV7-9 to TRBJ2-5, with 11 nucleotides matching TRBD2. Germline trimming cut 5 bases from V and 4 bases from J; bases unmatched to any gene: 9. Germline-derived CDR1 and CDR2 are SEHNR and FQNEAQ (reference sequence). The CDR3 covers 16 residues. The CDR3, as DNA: TGTGCCAGCAGCGACCCTAGCGGGAGGCCCCCAGAGACCCAGTACTTC. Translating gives CASSDPSGRPPETQYF.

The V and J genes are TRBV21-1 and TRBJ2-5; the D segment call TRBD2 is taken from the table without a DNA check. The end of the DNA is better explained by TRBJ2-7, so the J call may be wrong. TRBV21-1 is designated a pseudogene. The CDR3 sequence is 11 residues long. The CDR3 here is CAVPRSYEQYF. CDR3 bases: TGTGCCGTGCCTCGGTCCTACGAGCAGTACTTC.

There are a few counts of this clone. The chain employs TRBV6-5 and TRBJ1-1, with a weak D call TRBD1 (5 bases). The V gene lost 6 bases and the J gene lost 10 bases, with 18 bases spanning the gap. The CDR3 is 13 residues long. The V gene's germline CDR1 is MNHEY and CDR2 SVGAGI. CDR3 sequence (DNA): TGTGCCAGCAGCCAAAGTCCGGGGGGGAGAGCTTTCTTT. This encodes CASSQSPGGRAFF.

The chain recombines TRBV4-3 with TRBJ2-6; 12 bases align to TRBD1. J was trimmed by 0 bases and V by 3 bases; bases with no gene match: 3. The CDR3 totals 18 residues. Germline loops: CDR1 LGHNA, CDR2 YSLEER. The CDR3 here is CASSHGTGGLSGANVLTF. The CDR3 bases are TGCGCCAGCAGCCACGGGACAGGGGGCCTCTCTGGGGCCAACGTCCTGACTTTC.

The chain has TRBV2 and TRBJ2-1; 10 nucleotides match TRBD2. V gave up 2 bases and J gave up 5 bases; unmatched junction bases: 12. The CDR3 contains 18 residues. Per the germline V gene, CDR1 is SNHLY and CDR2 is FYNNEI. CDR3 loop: CASSEFFSGRVYDNEQFF. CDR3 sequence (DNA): TGTGCCAGCAGTGAATTTTTCAGCGGGAGGGTTTACGACAATGAGCAGTTCTTC.

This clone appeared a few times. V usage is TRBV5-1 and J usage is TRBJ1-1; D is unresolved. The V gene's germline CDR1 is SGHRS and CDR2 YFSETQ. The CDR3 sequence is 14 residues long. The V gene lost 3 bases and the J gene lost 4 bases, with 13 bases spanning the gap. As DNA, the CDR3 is TGCGCCAGCAGCTCGCAAGGCAGCGGCACTGAAGCTTTCTTT. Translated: CASSSQGSGTEAFF.

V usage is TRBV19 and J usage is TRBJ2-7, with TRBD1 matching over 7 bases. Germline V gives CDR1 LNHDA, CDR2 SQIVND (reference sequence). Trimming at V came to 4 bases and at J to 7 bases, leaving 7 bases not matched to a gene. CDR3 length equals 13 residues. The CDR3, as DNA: TGTGCCAGTAGTACCTTACAGGGGTGGGAGCAGTACTTC. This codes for CASSTLQGWEQYF.

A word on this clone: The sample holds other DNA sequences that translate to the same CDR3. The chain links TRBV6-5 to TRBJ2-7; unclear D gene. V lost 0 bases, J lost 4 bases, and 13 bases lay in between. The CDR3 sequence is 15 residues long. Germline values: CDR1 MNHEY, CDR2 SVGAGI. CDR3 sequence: CASSYSFEERYEQYF. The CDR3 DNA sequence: TGTGCCAGCAGTTACTCGTTTGAGGAGAGGTACGAGCAGTACTTC.

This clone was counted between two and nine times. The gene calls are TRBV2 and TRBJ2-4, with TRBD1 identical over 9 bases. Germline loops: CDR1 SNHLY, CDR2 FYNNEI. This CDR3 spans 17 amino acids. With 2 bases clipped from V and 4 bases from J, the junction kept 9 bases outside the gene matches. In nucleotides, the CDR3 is TGTGCCAGCAGTGAAAGTGGGGACAGGGTCCAAAAAAACATTCAGTACTTC. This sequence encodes CASSESGDRVQKNIQYF.

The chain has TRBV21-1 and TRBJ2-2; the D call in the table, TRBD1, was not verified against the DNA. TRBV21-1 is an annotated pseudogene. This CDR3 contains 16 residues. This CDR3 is CASSKGTGRPTGELFF. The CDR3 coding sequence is TGTGCCAGCAGCAAAGGGACAGGACGACCCACCGGGGAGCTGTTTTTT.

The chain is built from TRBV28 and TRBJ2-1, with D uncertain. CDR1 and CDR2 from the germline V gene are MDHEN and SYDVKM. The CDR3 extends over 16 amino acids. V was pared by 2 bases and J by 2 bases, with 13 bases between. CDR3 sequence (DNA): TGTGCCAGCAGTTTAGACCGGAGTAGGACCTACAATGAGCAGTTCTTC. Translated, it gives CASSLDRSRTYNEQFF.

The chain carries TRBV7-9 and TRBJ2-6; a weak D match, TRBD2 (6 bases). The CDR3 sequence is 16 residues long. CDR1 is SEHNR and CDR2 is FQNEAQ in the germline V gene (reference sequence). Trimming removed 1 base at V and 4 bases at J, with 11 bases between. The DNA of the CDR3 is TGTGCCAGCAGCTTAGGGGGGGTGCGAGGGGCCAACGTCCTGACTTTC. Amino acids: CASSLGGVRGANVLTF.

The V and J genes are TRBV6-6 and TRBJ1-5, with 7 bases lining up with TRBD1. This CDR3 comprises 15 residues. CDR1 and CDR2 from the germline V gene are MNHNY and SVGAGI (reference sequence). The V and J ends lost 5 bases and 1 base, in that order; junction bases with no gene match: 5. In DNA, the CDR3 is TGTGCCAGCAGTCTGATACAGGGGAGCAATCAGCCCCAGCATTTT. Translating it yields CASSLIQGSNQPQHF.

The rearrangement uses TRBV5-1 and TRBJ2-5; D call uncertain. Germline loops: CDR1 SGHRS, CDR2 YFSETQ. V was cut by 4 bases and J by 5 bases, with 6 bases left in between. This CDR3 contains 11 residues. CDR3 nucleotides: TGCGCCAGCAGCCTGAGGGAGACCCAGTACTTC. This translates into CASSLRETQYF. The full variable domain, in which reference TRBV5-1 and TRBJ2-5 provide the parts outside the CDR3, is KAGVTQTPRYLIKTRGQQVTLSCSPISGHRSVSWYQQTPGQGLQFLFEYFSETQRNKGNFPGRFSGRQFSNSRSEMNVSTLELGDSALYLCASSLRETQYFGPGTRLLVL.